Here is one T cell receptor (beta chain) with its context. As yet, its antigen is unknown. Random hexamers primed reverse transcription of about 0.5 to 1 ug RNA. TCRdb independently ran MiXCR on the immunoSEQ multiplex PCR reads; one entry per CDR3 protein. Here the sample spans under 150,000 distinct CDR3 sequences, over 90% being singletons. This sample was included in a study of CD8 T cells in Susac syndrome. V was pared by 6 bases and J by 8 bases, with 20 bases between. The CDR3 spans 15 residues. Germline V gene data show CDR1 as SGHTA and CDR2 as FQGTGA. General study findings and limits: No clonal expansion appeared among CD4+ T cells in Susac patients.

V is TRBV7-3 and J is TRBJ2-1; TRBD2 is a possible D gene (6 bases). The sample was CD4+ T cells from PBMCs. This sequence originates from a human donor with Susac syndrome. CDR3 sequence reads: CASSFSGPGIHEQFF. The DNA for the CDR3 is TGTGCCAGCAGTTTTAGCGGCCCCGGGATCCATGAGCAGTTCTTC.